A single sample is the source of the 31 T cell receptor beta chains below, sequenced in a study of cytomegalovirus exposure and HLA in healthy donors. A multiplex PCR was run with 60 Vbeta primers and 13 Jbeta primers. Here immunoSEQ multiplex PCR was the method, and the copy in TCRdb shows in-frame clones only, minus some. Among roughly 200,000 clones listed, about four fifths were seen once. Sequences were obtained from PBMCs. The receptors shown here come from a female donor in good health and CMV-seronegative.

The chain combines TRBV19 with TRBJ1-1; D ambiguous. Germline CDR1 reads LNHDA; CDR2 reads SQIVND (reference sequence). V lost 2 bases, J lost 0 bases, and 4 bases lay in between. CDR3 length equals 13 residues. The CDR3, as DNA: TGTGCCAGTAGTATACAGATGAACACTGAAGCTTTCTTT. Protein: CASSIQMNTEAFF.

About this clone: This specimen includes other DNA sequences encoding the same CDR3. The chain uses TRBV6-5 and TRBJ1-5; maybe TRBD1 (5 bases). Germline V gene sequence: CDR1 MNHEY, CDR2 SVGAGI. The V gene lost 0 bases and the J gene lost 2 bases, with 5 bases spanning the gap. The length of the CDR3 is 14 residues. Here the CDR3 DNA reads TGTGCCAGCAGTTACTCAGGGGGCAATCAGCCCCAGCATTTT. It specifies CASSYSGGNQPQHF.

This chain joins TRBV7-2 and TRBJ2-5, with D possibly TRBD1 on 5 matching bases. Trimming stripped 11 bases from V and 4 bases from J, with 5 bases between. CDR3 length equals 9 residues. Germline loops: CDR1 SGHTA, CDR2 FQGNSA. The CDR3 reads CAQGETQYF. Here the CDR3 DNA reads TGTGCCCAGGGAGAGACCCAGTACTTC. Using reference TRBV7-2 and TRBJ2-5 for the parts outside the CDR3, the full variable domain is GAGVSQSPSNKVTEKGKDVELRCDPISGHTALYWYRQSLGQGLEFLIYFQGNSAPDKSGLPSDRFSAERTGGSVSTLTIQRTQQEDSAVYLCAQGETQYFGPGTRLLVL.

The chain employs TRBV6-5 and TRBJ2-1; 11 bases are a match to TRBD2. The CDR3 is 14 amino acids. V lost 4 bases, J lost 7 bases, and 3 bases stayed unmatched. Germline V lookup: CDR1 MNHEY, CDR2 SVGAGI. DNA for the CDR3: TGTGCCAGCAGTTCGCTAGCGGGAGGAAATGAGCAGTTCTTC. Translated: CASSSLAGGNEQFF.

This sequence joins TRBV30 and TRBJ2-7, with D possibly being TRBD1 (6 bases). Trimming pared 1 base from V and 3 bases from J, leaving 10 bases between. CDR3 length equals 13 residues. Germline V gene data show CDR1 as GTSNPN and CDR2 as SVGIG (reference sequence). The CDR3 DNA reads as TGTGCCTGGAGTGGCCCAGGGGTCTACGAGCAGTACTTC. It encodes CAWSGPGVYEQYF.

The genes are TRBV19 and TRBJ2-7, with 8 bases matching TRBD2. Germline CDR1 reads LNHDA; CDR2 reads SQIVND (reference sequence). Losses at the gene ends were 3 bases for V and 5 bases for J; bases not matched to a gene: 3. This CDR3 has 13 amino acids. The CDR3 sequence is CASSISREDEQYF. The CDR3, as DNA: TGTGCCAGTAGTATCTCGCGGGAGGACGAGCAGTACTTC.

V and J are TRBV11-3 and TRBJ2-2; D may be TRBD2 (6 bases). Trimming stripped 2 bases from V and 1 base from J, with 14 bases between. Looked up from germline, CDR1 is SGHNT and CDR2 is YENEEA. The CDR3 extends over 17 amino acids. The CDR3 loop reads CASSLRSLALNTGELFF. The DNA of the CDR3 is TGTGCCAGCAGCTTAAGGTCGCTAGCGTTGAACACCGGGGAGCTGTTTTTT.

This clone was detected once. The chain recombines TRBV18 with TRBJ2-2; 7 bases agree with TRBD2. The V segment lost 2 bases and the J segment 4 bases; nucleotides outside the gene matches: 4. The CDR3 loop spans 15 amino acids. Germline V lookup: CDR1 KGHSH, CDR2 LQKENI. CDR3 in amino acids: CASSPVASGTGELFF. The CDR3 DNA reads TGTGCCAGCTCACCAGTAGCTAGCGGCACCGGGGAGCTGTTTTTT.

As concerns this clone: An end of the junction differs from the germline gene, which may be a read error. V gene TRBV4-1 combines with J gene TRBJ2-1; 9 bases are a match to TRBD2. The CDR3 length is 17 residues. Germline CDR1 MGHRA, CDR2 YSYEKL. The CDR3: CASSLRGSGSSHNEQFF. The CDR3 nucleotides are TGCGCCAGCAGCCTAAGGGGTAGCGGGAGCTCCCACAATGAGCAGTTCTTC.

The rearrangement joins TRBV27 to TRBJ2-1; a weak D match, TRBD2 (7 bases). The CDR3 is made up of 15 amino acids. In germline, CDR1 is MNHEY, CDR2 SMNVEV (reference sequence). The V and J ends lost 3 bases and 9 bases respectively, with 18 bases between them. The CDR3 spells CASSFSFRGGIEQFF. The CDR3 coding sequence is TGTGCCAGCAGTTTTTCCTTTAGGGGGGGTATTGAGCAGTTCTTC.

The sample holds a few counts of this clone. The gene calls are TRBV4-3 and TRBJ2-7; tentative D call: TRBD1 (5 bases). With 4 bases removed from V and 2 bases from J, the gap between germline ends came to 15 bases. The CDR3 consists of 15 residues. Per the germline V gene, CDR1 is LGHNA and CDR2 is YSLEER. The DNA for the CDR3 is TGCGCCAGCAGCCTAGGGCATGGGGCGACCTACGAGCAGTACTTC. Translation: CASSLGHGATYEQYF.

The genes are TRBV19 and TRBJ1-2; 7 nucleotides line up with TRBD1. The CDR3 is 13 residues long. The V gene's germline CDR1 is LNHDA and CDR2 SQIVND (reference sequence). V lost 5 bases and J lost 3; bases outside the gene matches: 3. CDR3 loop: CASSWGQHYGYTF. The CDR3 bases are TGTGCCAGTAGTTGGGGACAGCACTATGGCTACACCTTC. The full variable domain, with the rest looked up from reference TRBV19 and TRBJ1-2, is DGGITQSPKYLFRKEGQNVTLSCEQNLNHDAMYWYRQDPGQGLRLIYYSQIVNDFQKGDIAEGYSVSREKKESFPLTVTSAQKNPTAFYLCASSWGQHYGYTFGSGTRLTVV.

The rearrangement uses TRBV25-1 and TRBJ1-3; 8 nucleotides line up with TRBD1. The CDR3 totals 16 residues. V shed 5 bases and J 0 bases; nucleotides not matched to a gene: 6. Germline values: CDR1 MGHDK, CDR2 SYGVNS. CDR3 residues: CASSIQGAHSGNTIYF. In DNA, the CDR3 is TGTGCCAGCAGTATCCAGGGGGCCCACTCTGGAAACACCATATATTTT.

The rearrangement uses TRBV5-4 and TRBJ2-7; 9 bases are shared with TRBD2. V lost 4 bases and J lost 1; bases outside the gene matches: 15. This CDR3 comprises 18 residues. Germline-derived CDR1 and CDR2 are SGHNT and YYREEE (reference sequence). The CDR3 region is CASSPTGLAWEGSYEQYF. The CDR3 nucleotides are TGTGCCAGCAGCCCGACCGGACTAGCGTGGGAAGGATCCTACGAGCAGTACTTC.

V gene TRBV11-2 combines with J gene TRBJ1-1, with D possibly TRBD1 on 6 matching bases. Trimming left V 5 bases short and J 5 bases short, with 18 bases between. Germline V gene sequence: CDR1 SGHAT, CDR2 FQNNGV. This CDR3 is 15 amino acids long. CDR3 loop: CASSIHREMSTEAFF. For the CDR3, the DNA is TGTGCCAGCAGCATACACAGGGAAATGAGTACTGAAGCTTTCTTT.

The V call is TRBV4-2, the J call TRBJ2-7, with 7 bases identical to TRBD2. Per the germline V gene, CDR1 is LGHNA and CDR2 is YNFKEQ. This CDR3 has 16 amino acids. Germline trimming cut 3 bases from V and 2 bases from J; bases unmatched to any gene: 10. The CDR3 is CASSHASGAFAYEQYF. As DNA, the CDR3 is TGTGCCAGCAGCCACGCAAGCGGGGCCTTCGCCTACGAGCAGTACTTC.

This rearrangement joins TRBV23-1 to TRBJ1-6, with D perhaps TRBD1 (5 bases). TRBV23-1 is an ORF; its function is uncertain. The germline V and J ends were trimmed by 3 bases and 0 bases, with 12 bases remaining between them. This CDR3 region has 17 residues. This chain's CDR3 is CASSHPHRSSYNSPLHF. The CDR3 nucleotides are TGCGCCAGCAGTCACCCCCACAGGAGCTCCTATAATTCACCCCTCCACTTT.

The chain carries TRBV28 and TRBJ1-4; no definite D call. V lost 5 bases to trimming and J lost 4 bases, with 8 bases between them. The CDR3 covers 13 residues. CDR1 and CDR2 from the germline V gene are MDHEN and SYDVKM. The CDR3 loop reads CASSPTVNEKLFF. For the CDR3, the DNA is TGTGCCAGCAGTCCTACAGTTAATGAAAAACTGTTTTTT.

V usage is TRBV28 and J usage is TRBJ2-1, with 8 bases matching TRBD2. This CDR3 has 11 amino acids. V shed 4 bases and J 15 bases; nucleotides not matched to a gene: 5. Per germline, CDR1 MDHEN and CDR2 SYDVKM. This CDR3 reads CASSWGLDAFF. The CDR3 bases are TGTGCCAGCAGTTGGGGACTAGATGCGTTCTTC. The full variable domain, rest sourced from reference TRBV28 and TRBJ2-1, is DVKVTQSSRYLVKRTGEKVFLECVQDMDHENMFWYRQDPGLGLRLIYFSYDVKMKEKGDIPEGYSVSREKKERFSLILESASTNQTSMYLCASSWGLDAFFGPGTRLTVL.

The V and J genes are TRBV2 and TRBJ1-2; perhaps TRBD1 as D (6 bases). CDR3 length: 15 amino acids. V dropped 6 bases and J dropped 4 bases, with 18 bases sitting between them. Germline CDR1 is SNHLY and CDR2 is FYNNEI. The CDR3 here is CASREITTGSYGYTF. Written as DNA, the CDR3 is TGTGCCAGCAGGGAGATTACGACAGGCTCCTATGGCTACACCTTC.

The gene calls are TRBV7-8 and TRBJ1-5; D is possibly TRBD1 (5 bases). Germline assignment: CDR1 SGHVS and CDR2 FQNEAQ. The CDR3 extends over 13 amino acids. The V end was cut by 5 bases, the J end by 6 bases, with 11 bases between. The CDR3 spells CASSQRGGQPQHF. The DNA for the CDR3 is TGTGCCAGCAGCCAAAGGGGAGGTCAGCCCCAGCATTTT.

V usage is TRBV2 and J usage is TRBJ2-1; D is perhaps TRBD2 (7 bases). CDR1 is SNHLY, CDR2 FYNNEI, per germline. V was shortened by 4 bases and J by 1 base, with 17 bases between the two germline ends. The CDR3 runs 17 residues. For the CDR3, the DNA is TGTGCCAGCAGTGTCCGCGGGGGCCGTCAGTCCTACAATGAGCAGTTCTTC. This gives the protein CASSVRGGRQSYNEQFF.

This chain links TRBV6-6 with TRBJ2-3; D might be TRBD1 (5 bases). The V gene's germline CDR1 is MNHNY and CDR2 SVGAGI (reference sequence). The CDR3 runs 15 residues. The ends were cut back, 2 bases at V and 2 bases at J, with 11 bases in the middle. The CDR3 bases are TGTGCCAGCAGTTACCAGCAGGGTCACACAGATACGCAGTATTTT. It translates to CASSYQQGHTDTQYF.

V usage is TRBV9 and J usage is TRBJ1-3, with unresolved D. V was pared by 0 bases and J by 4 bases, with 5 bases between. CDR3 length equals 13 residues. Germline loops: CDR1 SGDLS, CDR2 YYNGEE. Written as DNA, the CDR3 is TGTGCCAGCAGCGTAGGAGTCGGAAACACCATATATTTT. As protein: CASSVGVGNTIYF.

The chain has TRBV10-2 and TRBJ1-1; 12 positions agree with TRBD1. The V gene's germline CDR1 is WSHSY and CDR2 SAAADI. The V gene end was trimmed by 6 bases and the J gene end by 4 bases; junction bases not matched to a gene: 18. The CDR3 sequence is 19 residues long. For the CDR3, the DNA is TGCGCCAGCAGGGGGGGGGCGGGACAGGGGGCCCCGAAGAGCACTGAAGCTTTCTTT. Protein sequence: CASRGGAGQGAPKSTEAFF.

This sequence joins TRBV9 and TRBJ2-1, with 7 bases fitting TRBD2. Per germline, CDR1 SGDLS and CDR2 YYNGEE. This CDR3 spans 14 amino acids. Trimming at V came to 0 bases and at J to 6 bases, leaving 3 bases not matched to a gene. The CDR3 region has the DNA TGTGCCAGCAGCGTAGGGGACTACCGCAATGAGCAGTTCTTC. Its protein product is CASSVGDYRNEQFF.

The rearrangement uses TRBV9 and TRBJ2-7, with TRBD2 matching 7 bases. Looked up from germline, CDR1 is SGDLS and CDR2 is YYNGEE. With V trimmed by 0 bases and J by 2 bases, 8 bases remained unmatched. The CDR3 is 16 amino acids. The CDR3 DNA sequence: TGTGCCAGCAGCGTAGCAGTCGGGAGGAACACCTACGAGCAGTACTTC. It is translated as CASSVAVGRNTYEQYF. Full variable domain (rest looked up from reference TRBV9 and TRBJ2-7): DSGVTQTPKHLITATGQRVTLRCSPRSGDLSVYWYQQSLDQGLQFLIQYYNGEERAKGNILERFSAQQFPDLHSELNLSSLELGDSALYFCASSVAVGRNTYEQYFGPGTRLTVT.

DNA for the CDR3: TGTGCCAGCAGCTTAGGGGGGGGGACAGGGACAGATACGCAGTATTTT. Amino acid sequence: CASSLGGGTGTDTQYF. This chain connects TRBV7-2 to TRBJ2-3; 9 bases agree with TRBD1. The CDR3 spans 16 residues. CDR1 SGHTA and CDR2 FQGNSA come from the germline V gene. V shed 1 base, J shed 3 bases, and the junction held 5 bases outside the gene matches.

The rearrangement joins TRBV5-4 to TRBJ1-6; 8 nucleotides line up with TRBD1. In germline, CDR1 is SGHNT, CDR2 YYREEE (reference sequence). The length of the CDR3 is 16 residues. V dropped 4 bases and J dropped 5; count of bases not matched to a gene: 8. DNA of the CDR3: TGTGCCAGCAGCAAATTCGGACAGGGCCATAATTCACCCCTCCACTTT. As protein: CASSKFGQGHNSPLHF.

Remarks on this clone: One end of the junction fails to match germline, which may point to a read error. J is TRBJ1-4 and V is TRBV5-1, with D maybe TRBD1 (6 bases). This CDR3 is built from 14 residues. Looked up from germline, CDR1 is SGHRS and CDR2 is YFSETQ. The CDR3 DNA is TGCGCCAGCAGCTTGGATGGGACAAGTGAAAAATTGTTTTTT. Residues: CASSLDGTSEKLFF.

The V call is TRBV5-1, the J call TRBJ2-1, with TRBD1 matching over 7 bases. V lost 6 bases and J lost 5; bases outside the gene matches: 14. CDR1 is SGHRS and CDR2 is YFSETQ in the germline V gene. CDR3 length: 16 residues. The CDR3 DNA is TGCGCCAGCATGCAAGGGGGCCTCGGACCGAACAATGAGCAGTTCTTC. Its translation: CASMQGGLGPNNEQFF.